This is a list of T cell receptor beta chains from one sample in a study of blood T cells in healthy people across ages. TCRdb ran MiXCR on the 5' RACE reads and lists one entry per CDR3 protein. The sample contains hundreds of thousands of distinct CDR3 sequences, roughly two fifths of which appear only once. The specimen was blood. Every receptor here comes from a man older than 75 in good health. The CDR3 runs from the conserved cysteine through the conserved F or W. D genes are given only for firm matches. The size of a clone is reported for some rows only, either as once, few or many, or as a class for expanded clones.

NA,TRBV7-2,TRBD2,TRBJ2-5,TGTGCCAGCGGCTTAGTAGCGGGAGGGCGAGAAGAGACCCAGTACTTC,CASGLVAGGREETQYF
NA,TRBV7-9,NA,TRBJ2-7,TGTGCCAGCAGCTTAGTAGCGGAGGGGACCGAGCAGTACTTC,CASSLVAEGTEQYF
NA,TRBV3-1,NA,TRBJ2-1,TGTGCCAGCAGCCAAGAACGGCAGGTCCAGTTCTTC,CASSQERQVQFF
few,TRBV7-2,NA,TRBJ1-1,TGTGCCAGCAGCCCCATACTGAACACTGAAGCTTTCTTT,CASSPILNTEAFF
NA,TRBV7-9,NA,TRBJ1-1,TGTGTCAGCAGCTTAATGGATAACACTGAAGCTTTCTTT,CVSSLMDNTEAFF
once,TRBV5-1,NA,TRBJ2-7,TGCGCCAGCAGCTTGACAGGGATTCAATCCGAGCAGTACTTC,CASSLTGIQSEQYF
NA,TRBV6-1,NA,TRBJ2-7,TGTGCCAGCAGTGAAAGTGCAAACTACGAGCAGTACTTC,CASSESANYEQYF
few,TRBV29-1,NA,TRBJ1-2,TGCAGCGTTGTCAGGGGTGGCGGCTACACCTTC,CSVVRGGGYTF
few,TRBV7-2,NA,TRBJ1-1,TGTGCCAGCATCCAGGGTCTTCTGAGTGAAGCTTTCTTT,CASIQGLLSEAFF
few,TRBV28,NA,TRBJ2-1,TGTGCCAGCATCAACGGAGGGGGGGGGAGCTCCTACAATGAGCAGTTCTTC,CASINGGGGSSYNEQFF
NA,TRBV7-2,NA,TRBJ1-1,TGTGCCAGCAGCGTAAACCAGGGTCCCACTGAAGCTTTCTTT,CASSVNQGPTEAFF
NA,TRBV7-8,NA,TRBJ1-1,TGTGCCAGCAGCTCCAATTTACAGGTGAACACTGAAGCTTTCTTT,CASSSNLQVNTEAFF
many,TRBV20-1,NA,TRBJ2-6,TGCAGTGCTAGACCTGCACACTCTGGGGCCAACGTCCTGACTTTC,CSARPAHSGANVLTF
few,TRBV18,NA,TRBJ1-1,TGTGCCAGCTCACCACAGGGGAGCACTGAAGCTTTCTTT,CASSPQGSTEAFF
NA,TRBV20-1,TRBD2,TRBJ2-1,TGCAGTGCTACCGGGGGGGCGGATGAGCAGTTCTTC,CSATGGADEQFF
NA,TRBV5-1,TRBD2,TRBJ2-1,TGCGCCAGCAGCCCCCGGACTAGCGGGAGGTTTGCCCGTCAGTTCTTC,CASSPRTSGRFARQFF
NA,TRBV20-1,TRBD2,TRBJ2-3,TGCAGTGCTAGACCTAGCGGGGGGGACCTCAGCACAGATACGCAGTATTTT,CSARPSGGDLSTDTQYF
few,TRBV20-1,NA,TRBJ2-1,TGCAGTGCTAGTCCCCAGGGTGATGAGCAGTTCTTC,CSASPQGDEQFF
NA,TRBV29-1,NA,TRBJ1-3,TGCAGCGCCCGGGGCCATAGCTCTGGAAACACCATATATTTT,CSARGHSSGNTIYF
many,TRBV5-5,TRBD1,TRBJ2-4,TGTGCCAGCAGCCCCGGGACAGGGAACATTCAGTACTTC,CASSPGTGNIQYF
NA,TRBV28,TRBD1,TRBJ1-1,TGTGCCAGCAGTACCGGGACAGGGGTCACTGAAGCTTTCTTT,CASSTGTGVTEAFF
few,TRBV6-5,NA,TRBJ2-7,TGTGCCAGCAGTGACCCTCCTCTCTACGAGCAGTACTTC,CASSDPPLYEQYF
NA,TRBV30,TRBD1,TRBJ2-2,TGTGCCTGGAGTTTCCCACCGACAAAAAGGGGGCCCACCGGGGAGCTGTTTTTT,CAWSFPPTKRGPTGELFF
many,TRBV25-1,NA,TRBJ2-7,TGTGCCAGCAGTGAAATGGTAGGCTCCTACGAGCAGTACTTC,CASSEMVGSYEQYF
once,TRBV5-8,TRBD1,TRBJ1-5,TGTGCCAGCAGCTTGTGGCAGGGGGTTGGCAATCAGCCCCAGCATTTT,CASSLWQGVGNQPQHF
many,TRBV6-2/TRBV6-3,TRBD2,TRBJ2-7,TGTGCCAGCAGTTACTCGACTAGCGGAGACTACGAGCAGTACTTC,CASSYSTSGDYEQYF
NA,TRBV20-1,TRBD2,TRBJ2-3,TGCAGTGCTAGAGATGGGGGACTAGCGGGACAAGGAAATACGCAGTATTTT,CSARDGGLAGQGNTQYF
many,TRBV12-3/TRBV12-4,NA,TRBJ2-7,TGTGCCAGCAGCCCCGGACGGACGACTCTTAACTACGAGCAGTACTTC,CASSPGRTTLNYEQYF
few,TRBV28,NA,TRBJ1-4,TGTGCCAGCAGTTTAAGGCAGCTTAATGAAAAACTGTTTTTT,CASSLRQLNEKLFF
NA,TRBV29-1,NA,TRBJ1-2,TGCAGCGTTGAAAATCAGGGAAACTATGGCTACACCTTC,CSVENQGNYGYTF
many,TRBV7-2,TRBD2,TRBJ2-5,TGTGCCAGCTCTAGGGCGGGGGGTAGAGAGACCCAGTACTTC,CASSRAGGRETQYF
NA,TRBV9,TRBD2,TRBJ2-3,TGTGCCAGCAGCGTAGATCGAGCGGGGGGGCTTAGGCCAGATACGCAGTATTTT,CASSVDRAGGLRPDTQYF
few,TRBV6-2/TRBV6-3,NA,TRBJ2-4,TGTGCCAGCAGTTACAGTCCTTTAGAGCGCTCGAGGGAGTACTTC,CASSYSPLERSREYF
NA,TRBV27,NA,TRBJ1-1,TGTGCCAGCAGCGACCAGGGGCCGAACACTGAAGCTTTCTTT,CASSDQGPNTEAFF
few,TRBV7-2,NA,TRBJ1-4,TGTGCCAGCAGATTATCCCACGGTGAAAAACTGTTTTTT,CASRLSHGEKLFF
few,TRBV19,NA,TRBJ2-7,TGTGCCAGTAGTATGAGCCAGGGCGAGCAGTACTTC,CASSMSQGEQYF
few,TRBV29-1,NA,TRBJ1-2,TGCAGCGTTGAAGGGGGTCTTCCTAACTATGGCTACACCTTC,CSVEGGLPNYGYTF
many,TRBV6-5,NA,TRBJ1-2,TGTGCCAGCAGTTACACTTATCTTGGGGGCTACACCTTC,CASSYTYLGGYTF
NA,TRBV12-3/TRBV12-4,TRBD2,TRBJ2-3,TGTGCCAACTCACTAAATAGCGGGACTACCACAGATACGCAGTATTTT,CANSLNSGTTTDTQYF
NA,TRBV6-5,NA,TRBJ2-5,TGTGCCAGCAGTTACGATGTTTATAGCGGAGGGGGCCAAGAGACCCAGTACTTC,CASSYDVYSGGGQETQYF
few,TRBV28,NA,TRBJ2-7,TGTGCCAGCACCCAGGATTACAATGAGCAGTACTTC,CASTQDYNEQYF
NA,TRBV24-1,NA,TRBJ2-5,TGTGCCACCAGTGATTTGAAGACGAGTGAGACCCAGTACTTC,CATSDLKTSETQYF
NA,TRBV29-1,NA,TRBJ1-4,TGCAGCGTTGAAGATCCGCGACGGGGGACTGGTGAAAAACTGTTTTTT,CSVEDPRRGTGEKLFF
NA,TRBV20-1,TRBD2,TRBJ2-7,TGCAGTGCTAGATCGCGCGGGGCTAGCGGCTACGAGCAGTACTTC,CSARSRGASGYEQYF
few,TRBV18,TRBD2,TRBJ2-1,TGTGCCAGCTCACCTAGGGTAGCGGGGGGAAACAATGAGCAGTTCTTC,CASSPRVAGGNNEQFF
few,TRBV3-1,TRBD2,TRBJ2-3,TGTGCCAGCAGCAAACGAAGGGGCCTAGCGGAGATCACAGATACGCAGTATTTT,CASSKRRGLAEITDTQYF
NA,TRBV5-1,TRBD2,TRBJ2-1,TGCGCCAGCAGCTTTAGCGGGACCTCTTACAATGAGCAGTTCTTC,CASSFSGTSYNEQFF
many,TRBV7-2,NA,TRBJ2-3,TGTGCCAGCAGCCCCTTCAACACAGATACGCAGTATTTT,CASSPFNTDTQYF
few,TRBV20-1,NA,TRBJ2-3,TGCAGCGCTATCTCCCCGACAGGACTCACAGATACGCAGTATTTT,CSAISPTGLTDTQYF
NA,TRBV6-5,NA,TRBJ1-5,TGTGCCAGCAGTTACTCGAGATACAGGGAAGTAAGCAATCAGCCCCAGCATTTT,CASSYSRYREVSNQPQHF
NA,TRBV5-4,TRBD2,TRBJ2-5,TGTGCCAGCAGCTTGGTAGCGGGGGATAACAATGAGCGGTACTTC,CASSLVAGDNNERYF
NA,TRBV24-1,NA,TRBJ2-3,TGTGCCACCAGTGGATCTCCGGGGAGGACAGATACGCAGTATTTT,CATSGSPGRTDTQYF
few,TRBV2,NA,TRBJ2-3,TGTGCCAGCAGGGTAGACTCCACAGATACGCAGTATTTT,CASRVDSTDTQYF